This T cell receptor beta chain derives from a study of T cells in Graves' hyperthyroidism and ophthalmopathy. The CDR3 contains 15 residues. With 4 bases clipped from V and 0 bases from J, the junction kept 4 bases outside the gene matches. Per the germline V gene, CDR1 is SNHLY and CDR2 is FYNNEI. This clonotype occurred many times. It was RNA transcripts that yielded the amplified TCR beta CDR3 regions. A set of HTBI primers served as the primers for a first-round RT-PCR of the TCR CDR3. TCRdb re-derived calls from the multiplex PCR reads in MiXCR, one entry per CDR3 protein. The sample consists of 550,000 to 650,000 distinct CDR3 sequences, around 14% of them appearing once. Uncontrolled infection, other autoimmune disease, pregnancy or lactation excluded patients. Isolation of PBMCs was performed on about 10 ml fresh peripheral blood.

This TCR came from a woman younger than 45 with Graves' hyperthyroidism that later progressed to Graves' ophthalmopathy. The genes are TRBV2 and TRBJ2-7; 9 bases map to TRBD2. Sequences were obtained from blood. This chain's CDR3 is CASSALAGSSYEQYF. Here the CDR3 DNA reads TGTGCCAGCAGTGCACTAGCGGGTAGCTCCTACGAGCAGTACTTC.